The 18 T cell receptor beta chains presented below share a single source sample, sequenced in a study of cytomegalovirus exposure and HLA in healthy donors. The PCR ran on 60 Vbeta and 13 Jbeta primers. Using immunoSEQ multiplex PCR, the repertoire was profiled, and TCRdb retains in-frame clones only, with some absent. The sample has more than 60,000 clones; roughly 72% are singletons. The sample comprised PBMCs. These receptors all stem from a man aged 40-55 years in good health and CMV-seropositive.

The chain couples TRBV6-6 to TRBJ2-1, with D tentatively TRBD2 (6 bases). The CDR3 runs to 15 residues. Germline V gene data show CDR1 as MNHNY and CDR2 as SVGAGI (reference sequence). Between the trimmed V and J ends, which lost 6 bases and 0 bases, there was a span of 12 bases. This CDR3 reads CASRAPGDSYNEQFF. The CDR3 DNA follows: TGTGCCAGCAGGGCCCCGGGGGACTCCTACAATGAGCAGTTCTTC.

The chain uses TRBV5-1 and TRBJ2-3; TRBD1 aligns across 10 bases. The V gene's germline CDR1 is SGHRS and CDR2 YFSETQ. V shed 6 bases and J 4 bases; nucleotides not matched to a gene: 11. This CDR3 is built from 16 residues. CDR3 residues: CASTNGGGQGADTQYF. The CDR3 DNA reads TGCGCCAGCACGAATGGGGGAGGACAGGGGGCAGATACGCAGTATTTT.

The CDR3 DNA is TGTGCCAGCAGTGAAGGGAACAGGGGGTCGGGTGAAGCTTTCTTT. It yields the protein CASSEGNRGSGEAFF. The chain joins TRBV2 to TRBJ1-1, with TRBD1 matching over 8 bases. V lost 1 base to trimming and J lost 7 bases; unmatched junction nucleotides: 8. CDR3 length: 15 amino acids. Germline-derived CDR1 and CDR2 are SNHLY and FYNNEI.

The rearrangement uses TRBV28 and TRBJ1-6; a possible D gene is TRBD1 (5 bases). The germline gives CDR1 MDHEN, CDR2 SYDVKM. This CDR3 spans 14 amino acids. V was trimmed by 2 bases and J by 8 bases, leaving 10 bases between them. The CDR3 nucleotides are TGTGCCAGCAGTTTACCATCCAGGGATTCACCCCTCCACTTT. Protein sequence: CASSLPSRDSPLHF.

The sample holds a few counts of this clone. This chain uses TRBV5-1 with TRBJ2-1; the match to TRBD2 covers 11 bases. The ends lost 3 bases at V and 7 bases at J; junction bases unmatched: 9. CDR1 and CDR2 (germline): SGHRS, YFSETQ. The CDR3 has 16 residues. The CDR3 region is CASSSRLAGTENEQFF. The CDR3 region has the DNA TGCGCCAGCAGCTCTAGACTAGCGGGAACTGAGAATGAGCAGTTCTTC.

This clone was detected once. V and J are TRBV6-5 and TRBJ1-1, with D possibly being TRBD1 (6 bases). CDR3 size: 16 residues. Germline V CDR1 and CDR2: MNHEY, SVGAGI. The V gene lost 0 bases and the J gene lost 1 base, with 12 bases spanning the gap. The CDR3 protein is CASSYSYRATNTEAFF. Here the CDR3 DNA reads TGTGCCAGCAGTTACTCTTACAGGGCCACGAACACTGAAGCTTTCTTT.

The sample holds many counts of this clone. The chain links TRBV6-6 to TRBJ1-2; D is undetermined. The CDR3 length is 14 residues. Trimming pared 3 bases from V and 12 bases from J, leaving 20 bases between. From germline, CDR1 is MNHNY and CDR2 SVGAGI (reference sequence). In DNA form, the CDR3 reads TGTGCCAGCAGTTATGACATCGAACTGAGCCGAAACACCTTC. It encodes CASSYDIELSRNTF.

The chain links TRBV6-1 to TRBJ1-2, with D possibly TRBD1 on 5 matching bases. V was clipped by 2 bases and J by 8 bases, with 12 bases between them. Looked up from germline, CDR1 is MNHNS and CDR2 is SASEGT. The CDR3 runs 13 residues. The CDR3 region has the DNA TGTGCCAGCAGTGAACAGGAGGGGAGCGGCTACACCTTC. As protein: CASSEQEGSGYTF.

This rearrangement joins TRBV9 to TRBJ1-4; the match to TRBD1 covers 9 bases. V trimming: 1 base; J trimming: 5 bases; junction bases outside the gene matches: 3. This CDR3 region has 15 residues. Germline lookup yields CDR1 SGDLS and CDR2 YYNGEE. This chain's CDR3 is CASSVRQGVNEKLFF. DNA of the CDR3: TGTGCCAGCAGCGTAAGACAGGGGGTAAATGAAAAACTGTTTTTT.

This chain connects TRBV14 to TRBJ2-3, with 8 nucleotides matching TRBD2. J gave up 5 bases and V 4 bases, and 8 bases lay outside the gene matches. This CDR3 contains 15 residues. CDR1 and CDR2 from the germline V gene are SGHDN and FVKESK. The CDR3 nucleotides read TGTGCCAGCAGCCTTGCGGGAGGTTGGAGAGATACGCAGTATTTT. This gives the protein CASSLAGGWRDTQYF.

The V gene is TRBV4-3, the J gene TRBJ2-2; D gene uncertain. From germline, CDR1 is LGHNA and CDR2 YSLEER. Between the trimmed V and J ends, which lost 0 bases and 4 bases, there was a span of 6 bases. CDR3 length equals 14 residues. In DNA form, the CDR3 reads TGCGCCAGCAGCCAAGAAAGAGGCACCGGGGAGCTGTTTTTT. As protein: CASSQERGTGELFF.

Here the CDR3 reads CASSSGSGQGAAGYTF. The DNA of the CDR3 is TGTGCCAGCAGCTCGGGATCGGGACAGGGGGCAGCTGGCTACACCTTC. The V and J genes are TRBV5-4 and TRBJ1-2; 12 bases agree with TRBD1. The trim removed 3 bases at V and 7 bases at J, leaving 10 bases unmatched. This CDR3 is 16 amino acids long. CDR1 SGHNT and CDR2 YYREEE come from the germline V gene (reference sequence). The entire variable domain, with the rest obtained from reference TRBV5-4 and TRBJ1-2, is as follows: ETGVTQSPTHLIKTRGQQVTLRCSSQSGHNTVSWYQQALGQGPQFIFQYYREEENGRGNFPPRFSGLQFPNYSSELNVNALELDDSALYLCASSSGSGQGAAGYTFGSGTRLTVV.

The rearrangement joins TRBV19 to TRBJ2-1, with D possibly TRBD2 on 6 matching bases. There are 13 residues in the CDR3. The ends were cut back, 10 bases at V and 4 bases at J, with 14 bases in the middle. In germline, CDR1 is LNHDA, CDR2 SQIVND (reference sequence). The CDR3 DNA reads TGTGCCACCCGACTAGGATCTTACAATGAGCAGTTCTTC. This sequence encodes CATRLGSYNEQFF.

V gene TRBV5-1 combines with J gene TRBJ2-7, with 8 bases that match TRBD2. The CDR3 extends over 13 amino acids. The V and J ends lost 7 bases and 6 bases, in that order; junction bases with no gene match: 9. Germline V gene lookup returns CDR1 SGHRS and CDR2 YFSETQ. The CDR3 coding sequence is TGCGCCAGCCAAGCGCCTAGCGGGCTCGAGCAGTACTTC. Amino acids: CASQAPSGLEQYF.

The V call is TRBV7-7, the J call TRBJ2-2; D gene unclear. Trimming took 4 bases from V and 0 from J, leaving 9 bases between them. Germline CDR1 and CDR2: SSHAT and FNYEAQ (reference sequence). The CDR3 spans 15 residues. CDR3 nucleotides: TGTGCCAGCAGCTCTCATACAGCGAACACCGGGGAGCTGTTTTTT. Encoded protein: CASSSHTANTGELFF.

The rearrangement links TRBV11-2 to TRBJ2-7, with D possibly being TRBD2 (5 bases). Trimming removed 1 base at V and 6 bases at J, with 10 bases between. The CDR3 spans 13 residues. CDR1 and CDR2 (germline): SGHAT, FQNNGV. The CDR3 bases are TGTGCCAGCAGCTTAGGACTAAAAGGCGAGCAGTACTTC. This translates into CASSLGLKGEQYF.

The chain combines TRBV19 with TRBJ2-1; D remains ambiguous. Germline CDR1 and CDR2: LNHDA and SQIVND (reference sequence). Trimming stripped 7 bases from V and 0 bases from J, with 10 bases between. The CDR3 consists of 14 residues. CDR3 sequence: CASMALNSYNEQFF. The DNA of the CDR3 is TGTGCCAGTATGGCCTTAAACTCCTACAATGAGCAGTTCTTC. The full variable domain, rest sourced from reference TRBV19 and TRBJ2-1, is DGGITQSPKYLFRKEGQNVTLSCEQNLNHDAMYWYRQDPGQGLRLIYYSQIVNDFQKGDIAEGYSVSREKKESFPLTVTSAQKNPTAFYLCASMALNSYNEQFFGPGTRLTVL.

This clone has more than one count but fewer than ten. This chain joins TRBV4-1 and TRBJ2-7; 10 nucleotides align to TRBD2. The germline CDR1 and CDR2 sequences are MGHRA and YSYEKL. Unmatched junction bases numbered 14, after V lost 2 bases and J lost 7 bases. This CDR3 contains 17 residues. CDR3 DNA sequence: TGCGCCAGCAGCCAACAGCGGGAGGGCGCTAAGTACGTTGAGCAGTACTTC. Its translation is CASSQQREGAKYVEQYF.